These 6 T cell receptor beta chains came from one sample sequenced in a study of T cell changes during pregnancy in multiple sclerosis. The repertoire was sequenced with immunoSEQ multiplex PCR; TCRdb's copy has only in-frame clones and lacks some. The data show 9,000 to 10,000 clones, 83% seen once. Sequencing used CD8+ T cells from peripheral blood mononuclear cells, obtained in the third trimester of pregnancy. The receptor set was obtained from a female donor in good health, enrolled as a control in a pregnancy study.

This chain joins TRBV27 and TRBJ2-7; tentative D call: TRBD1 (5 bases). V lost 2 bases, J lost 1 base, and 6 bases lay in between. CDR1 is MNHEY, CDR2 SMNVEV, per germline (reference sequence). The CDR3 totals 13 residues. The CDR3 protein is CASSLKGSYEQYF. The CDR3 DNA is TGTGCCAGCAGTTTAAAGGGGTCCTACGAGCAGTACTTC.

The chain has TRBV6-1 and TRBJ1-2; the match to TRBD1 covers 9 bases. This CDR3 contains 15 residues. With V trimmed by 1 base and J by 8 bases, 8 bases remained unmatched. Germline loops: CDR1 MNHNS, CDR2 SASEGT. The CDR3 region is CASSEVGGQGHGYTF. The CDR3 DNA reads as TGTGCCAGCAGTGAAGTAGGGGGACAGGGTCACGGCTACACCTTC.

The chain combines TRBV9 with TRBJ2-1, with 8 bases identical to TRBD2. Germline CDR1 reads SGDLS; CDR2 reads YYNGEE. This CDR3 contains 14 residues. J gave up 4 bases and V 3 bases, and 3 bases lay outside the gene matches. This CDR3 reads CASSAGGAYNEQFF. DNA of the CDR3: TGTGCCAGCAGCGCGGGGGGGGCTTACAATGAGCAGTTCTTC.

The chain combines TRBV6-1 with TRBJ2-2; D possibly corresponds to TRBD2 (6 bases). CDR1 is MNHNS and CDR2 is SASEGT in the germline V gene. This CDR3 contains 17 residues. The V end lost 3 bases, the J end lost 0 bases, and 14 bases lay between the germline ends. This CDR3 is CASSEWLRRANTGELFF. CDR3 coding DNA: TGTGCCAGCAGTGAGTGGTTGAGGAGGGCGAACACCGGGGAGCTGTTTTTT.

J is TRBJ1-1 and V is TRBV5-1, with a weak D call TRBD1 (5 bases). The CDR3 is 14 residues long. Trimming removed 4 bases at V and 1 base at J, with 11 bases between. CDR1 is SGHRS and CDR2 is YFSETQ in the germline V gene. The CDR3 here is CASSPRGGNTEAFF. As DNA, the CDR3 is TGCGCCAGCAGCCCCCGGGGGGGGAACACTGAAGCTTTCTTT.

The chain combines TRBV9 with TRBJ1-2; 7 bases are shared with TRBD1. Germline V gene sequence: CDR1 SGDLS, CDR2 YYNGEE. J was trimmed by 2 bases and V by 3 bases; bases with no gene match: 10. The CDR3 totals 16 residues. The CDR3 loop is CASSDGDRDFNYGYTF. DNA of the CDR3: TGTGCCAGCAGCGACGGAGACAGGGATTTCAACTATGGCTACACCTTC.